This T cell receptor beta chain is from a study of beta chain features in type 1 diabetes. The length of the CDR3 is 13 residues. Deletions cut 8 bases from V and 9 bases from J, with 16 bases between. The germline gives CDR1 SGHAT, CDR2 FQNNGV. The sequenced template was cDNA made from the entire isolated RNA. Some clones are missing from TCRdb's copy, which holds only in-frame ones; the method was immunoSEQ multiplex PCR. The table includes under 250,000 clones, less than 15% detected once. The chain couples TRBV11-2 to TRBJ2-2; no clear D. The sequence derives from a woman aged 40 to 50 in good health. Sequenced: naive CD4+ T cells from blood. This chain's CDR3 is CASLAFSRRELFF. For the CDR3, the DNA is TGTGCCAGCCTCGCGTTCAGCAGGAGGGAGCTGTTTTTT. Looking up the rest from reference TRBV11-2 and TRBJ2-2 gives the full variable domain: EAGVAQSPRYKIIEKRQSVAFWCNPISGHATLYWYQQILGQGPKLLIQFQNNGVVDDSQLPKDRFSAERLKGVDSTLKIQPAKLEDSAVYLCASLAFSRRELFFGEGSRLTVL.